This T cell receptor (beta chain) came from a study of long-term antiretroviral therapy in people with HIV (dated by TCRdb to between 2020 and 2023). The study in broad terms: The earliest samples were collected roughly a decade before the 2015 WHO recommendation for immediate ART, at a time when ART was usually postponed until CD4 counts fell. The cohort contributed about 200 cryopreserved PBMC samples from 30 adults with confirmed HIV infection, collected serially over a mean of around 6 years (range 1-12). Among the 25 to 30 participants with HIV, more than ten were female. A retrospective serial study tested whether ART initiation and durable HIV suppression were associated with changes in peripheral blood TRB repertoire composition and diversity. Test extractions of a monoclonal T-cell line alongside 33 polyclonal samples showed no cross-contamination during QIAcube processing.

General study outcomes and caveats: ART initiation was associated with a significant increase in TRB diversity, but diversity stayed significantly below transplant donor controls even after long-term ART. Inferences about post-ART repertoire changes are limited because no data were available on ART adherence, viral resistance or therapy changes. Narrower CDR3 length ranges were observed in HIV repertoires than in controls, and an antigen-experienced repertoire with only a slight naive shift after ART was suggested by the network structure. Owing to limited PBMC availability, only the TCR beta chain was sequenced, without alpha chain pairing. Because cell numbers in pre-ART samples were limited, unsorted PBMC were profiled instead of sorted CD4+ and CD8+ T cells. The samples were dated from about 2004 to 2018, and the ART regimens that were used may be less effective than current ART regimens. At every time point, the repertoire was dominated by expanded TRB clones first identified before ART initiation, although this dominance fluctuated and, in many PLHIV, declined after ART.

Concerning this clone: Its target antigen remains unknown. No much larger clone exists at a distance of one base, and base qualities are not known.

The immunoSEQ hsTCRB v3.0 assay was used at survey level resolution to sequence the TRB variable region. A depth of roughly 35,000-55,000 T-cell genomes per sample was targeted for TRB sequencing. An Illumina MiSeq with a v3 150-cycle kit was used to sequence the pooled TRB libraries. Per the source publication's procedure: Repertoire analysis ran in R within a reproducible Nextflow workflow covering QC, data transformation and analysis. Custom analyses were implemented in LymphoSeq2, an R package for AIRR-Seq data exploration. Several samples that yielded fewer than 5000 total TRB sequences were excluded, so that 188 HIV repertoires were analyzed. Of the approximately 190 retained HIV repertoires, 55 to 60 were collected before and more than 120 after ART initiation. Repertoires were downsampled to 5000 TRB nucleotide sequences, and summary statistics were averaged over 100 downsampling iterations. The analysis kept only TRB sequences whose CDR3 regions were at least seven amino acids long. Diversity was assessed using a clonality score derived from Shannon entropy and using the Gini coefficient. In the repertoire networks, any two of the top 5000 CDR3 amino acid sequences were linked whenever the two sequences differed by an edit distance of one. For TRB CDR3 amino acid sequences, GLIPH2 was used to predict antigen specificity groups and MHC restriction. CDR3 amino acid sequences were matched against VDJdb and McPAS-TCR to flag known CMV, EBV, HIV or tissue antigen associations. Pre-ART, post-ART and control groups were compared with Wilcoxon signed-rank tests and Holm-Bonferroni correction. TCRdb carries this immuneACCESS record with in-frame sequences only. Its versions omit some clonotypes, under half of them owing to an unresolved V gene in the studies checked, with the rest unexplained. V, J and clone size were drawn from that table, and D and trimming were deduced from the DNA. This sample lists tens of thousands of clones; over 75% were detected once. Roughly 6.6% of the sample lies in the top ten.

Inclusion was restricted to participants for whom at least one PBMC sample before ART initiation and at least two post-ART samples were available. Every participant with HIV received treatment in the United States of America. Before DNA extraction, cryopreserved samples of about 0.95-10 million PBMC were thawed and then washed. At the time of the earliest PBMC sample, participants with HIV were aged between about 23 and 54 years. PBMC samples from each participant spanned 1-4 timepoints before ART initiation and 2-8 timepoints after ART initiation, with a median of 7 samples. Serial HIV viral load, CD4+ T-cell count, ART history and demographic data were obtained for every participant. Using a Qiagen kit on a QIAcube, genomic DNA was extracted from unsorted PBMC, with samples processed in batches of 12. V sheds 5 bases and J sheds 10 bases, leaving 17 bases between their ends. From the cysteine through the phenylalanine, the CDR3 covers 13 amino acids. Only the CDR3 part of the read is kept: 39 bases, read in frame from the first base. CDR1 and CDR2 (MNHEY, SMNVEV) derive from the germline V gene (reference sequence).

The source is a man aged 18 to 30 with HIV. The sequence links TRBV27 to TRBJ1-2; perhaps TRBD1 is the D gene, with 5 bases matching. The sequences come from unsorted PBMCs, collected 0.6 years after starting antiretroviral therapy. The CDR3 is CASSQTSRGDYTF. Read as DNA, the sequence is TGTGCCAGCAGTCAAACTTCCCGAGGGGACTACACCTTC.